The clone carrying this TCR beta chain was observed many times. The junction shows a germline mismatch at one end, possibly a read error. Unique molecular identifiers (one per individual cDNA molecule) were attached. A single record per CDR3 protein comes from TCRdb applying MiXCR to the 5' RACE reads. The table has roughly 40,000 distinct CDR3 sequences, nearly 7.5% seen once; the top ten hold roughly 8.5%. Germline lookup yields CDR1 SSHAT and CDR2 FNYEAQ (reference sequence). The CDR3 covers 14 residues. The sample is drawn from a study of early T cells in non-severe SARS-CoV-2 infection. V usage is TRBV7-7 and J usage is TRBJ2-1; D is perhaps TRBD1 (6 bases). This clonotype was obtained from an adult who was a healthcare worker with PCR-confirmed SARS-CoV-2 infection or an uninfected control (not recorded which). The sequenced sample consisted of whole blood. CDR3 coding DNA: TGTGCTAGCAGCTTTGCAGGGGCCTACAATGAGCAGTTCTTC. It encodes CASSFAGAYNEQFF.